This T cell receptor (beta chain) came from a study of neoadjuvant anti-PD-1 for oral cavity cancer (dated by TCRdb to 2020 to 2023). Study-wide context: Before undergoing curative-intent surgical resection, most patients got three to four biweekly nivolumab doses at 3 mg/kg. A fourth nivolumab dose was given around day 43 to patients without progression, and definitive surgical resection was performed in those patients on days 50-56. Patients with complete response, partial response or stable disease by RECIST 1.1 were defined as responders, whereas patients with progression were defined as non-responders. There were about a dozen patients in the parent correlative cohort, and the response rate was less than 40%.

About this clone itself: Its antigen is still unknown. No base-level quality is on record; no much larger clone is a single base apart.

Study-level results and caveats: Higher pretreatment blood Treg/Th17 ratios correlated with both higher pretreatment blood TCRbeta clonality and lower post-treatment tumor TCRbeta clonality. Only three patients per response group were included in the TCR analyses, and larger cohorts for validation were called for by the authors. Within PBMCs, T cell clonality (Gini index) was significantly higher in non-responders than responders after neoadjuvant nivolumab.

The meaning of the sample's time point label: before neoadjuvant nivolumab. Patients had been newly diagnosed with stage II-IVA oral cavity squamous cell carcinoma, and no prior systemic or radiation treatment had been given to the patients. The cohort was made up of patients with locally advanced, HPV-negative oral cavity squamous cell carcinoma. Peripheral blood mononuclear cells were analyzed directly, without maintenance or expansion in culture. The samples were drawn from a longitudinal correlative study tied to a single-arm phase II trial testing neoadjuvant nivolumab in oral cavity squamous cell carcinoma. Subject-matched pre- and post-treatment PBMCs and tumors from three responders and three non-responders were subjected to genomic DNA-based TCRbeta sequencing. Peripheral blood mononuclear cells were collected before nivolumab treatment and again after treatment, at the time of surgery. The Maxwell RSC DNA from Cells kit was used to isolate genomic DNA from PBMCs.

From its cysteine to its phenylalanine, the CDR3 spans 13 amino acids. CDR3 DNA is the only sequence kept; it has 39 bases, read in frame from the first base. The germline V gene sets CDR1 to SGHRS and CDR2 to YFSETQ. The trim is 0 bases for V and 11 bases for J, with a gap of 14 bases between the germline ends. For deep sequencing of PBMC libraries, mostly roughly 520 ng of input genomic DNA was used, and six replicates were run per sample. Following the manufacturer's instructions, the team built TCRbeta libraries using the immunoSEQ hsTCRbeta kit. The finished libraries were brought together in one pool at approximately 3 nM, which was then read using an Illumina NovaSeq 6000 S4 flow cell. The original methods were these. The immunoSEQ Analyzer was used for raw data preprocessing and quality control. The analysis was limited to productive rearrangements, and each clonotype was defined by a unique CDR3 amino acid sequence. Using the R package tcR, the researchers computed the Gini-Simpson index as their estimate of repertoire clonality. Student's t test was used to compare Gini indices, and Pearson correlation was used to assess associations with tumor size change. The immuneACCESS repertoire file appears here via TCRdb, limited to in-frame rearrangements. These files lack a portion of the clones; in checked studies, under half of the deficit traces to unresolved V genes, and the cause of the others is not known. V and J calls and clone size are those listed in that table; D and trimming were worked out from the DNA. This sample comprises about 72,000 clones, about four fifths of them detected only once. Jointly, the top ten make up roughly 3.5% of the sample.

This receptor was obtained from a person aged 35 to 85 with oral cavity squamous cell carcinoma. Rearrangement joined TRBV5-1 to TRBJ1-1; TRBD1 could be the D gene, as 5 bases match. Material: PBMCs, obtained before nivolumab (anti-PD-1) treatment. CDR3 protein: CASSLVQGRMAFF. The nucleotide sequence reads as follows: TGCGCCAGCAGCTTGGTGCAGGGAAGGATGGCTTTCTTT.